This T cell receptor (beta chain) was captured by sequencing in a study of blood T cells in healthy people across ages. Whole-study findings and limits: A strong correlation was seen between TCR beta diversity and naive T cell percentage.

Trimming removed 6 bases from V and 5 bases from J; junction bases left unmatched: 6. The length of the CDR3 is 14 residues. Primed by a sample-barcoded 5' primer and a J-beta primer mix, a second PCR proceeded for about 7 to 11 cycles. A single record per CDR3 protein comes from TCRdb applying MiXCR to the 5' RACE reads. The table has about 1.8 million distinct CDR3 sequences, 40% to 55% seen once. Donors were healthy Caucasian individuals from Russia aged roughly 6 to 90. Isolated PBMCs totaled at least 7 million in each sample. With respect to this clonotype: No antigen is known for it.

The sequenced material came from blood. The origin of this receptor is a woman in her thirties or forties in good health. The chain is built from TRBV12-3 or TRBV12-4 and TRBJ2-2; 7 nucleotides line up with TRBD1. Here the CDR3 DNA reads TGTGCCAGCAGACCCGGGACAGCTACCGGGGAGCTGTTTTTT. This gives the protein CASRPGTATGELFF.